Listed below are T cell receptor beta chains from one sample, sequenced in a study of blood T cell repertoires in COVID-19. The assay was immunoSEQ multiplex PCR, and TCRdb's table has in-frame clones only and misses some. The profile covers about 210,000 clones, with 80% to 90% appearing a single time and about 2.3% taken by the ten largest. The sample comprised peripheral blood. The receptor set was obtained from a woman in her thirties or forties with active or convalescent COVID-19. Each CDR3 is given with its conserved first and last residue. The D gene is left open where the match is weak. Where a row states a size, it is once, few, many or the class of an expanded clone; other rows omit it.

V gene	D gene	clone size	J gene	CDR3 DNA	CDR3 protein
TRBV11-2	TRBD1	-	TRBJ2-7	TGTGCCAGCGGTTTATACGGGACAGTATACGAGCAGTACTTC	CASGLYGTVYEQYF
TRBV12-5	-	few	TRBJ2-3	TGTGCTAGTGGTTTGGCAGGGGGCACAGATACGCAGTATTTT	CASGLAGGTDTQYF
TRBV5-1	TRBD1	-	TRBJ1-2	TGCGCCAGCAGCTTGGCGGGTTCTTCGGACAGGGGGGGCTACACCTTC	CASSLAGSSDRGGYTF
TRBV5-6	-	-	TRBJ1-3	TGTGCCAGCAGCTTCCGACACTCTGGAAACACCATATATTTT	CASSFRHSGNTIYF
TRBV7-2	-	-	TRBJ2-2	TGTGCCAGCAGCTTACCCCTTTACGGGGGTCGGAACACCGGGGAGCTGTTTTTT	CASSLPLYGGRNTGELFF
TRBV4-1	-	few	TRBJ1-1	TGCGCCAGCAGCCAAGAAGGGGGACGGGGTGAAGCTTTCTTT	CASSQEGGRGEAFF
TRBV10-3	TRBD1	-	TRBJ1-6	TGTGCCATCGGTCGAGGGACAGGGAATTCACCCCTCCACTTT	CAIGRGTGNSPLHF
TRBV4-2	TRBD1	-	TRBJ1-4	TGTGCCAGCAGCCAATCCCGGGACAGTAATGAAAAACTGTTTTTT	CASSQSRDSNEKLFF
TRBV14	-	-	TRBJ1-2	TGTGCCAGCAGCCATGAGGGGGCTAACTATGGCTACACCTTC	CASSHEGANYGYTF
TRBV18	-	-	TRBJ2-7	TGTGCCAGCTCATCCGGGACTGTTGGAAACGAGCAGTACTTC	CASSSGTVGNEQYF
TRBV4-2	-	many	TRBJ1-5	TGTGCCAGCAGCCAAGATCAGGGTCAGCCCCAGCATTTT	CASSQDQGQPQHF
TRBV9	-	-	TRBJ2-7	TGTGCCAGCAGCCCCCAGGGGGGATACGAGCAGTACTTC	CASSPQGGYEQYF
TRBV7-9	TRBD1	-	TRBJ1-2	TGTGCCAGCAGCGGGACAGGGGGCAACTATGGCTACACCTTC	CASSGTGGNYGYTF
TRBV30	-	few	TRBJ1-2	TGTGCCTGGAGTGTGGGGACTCGATATTATGGCTACACCTTC	CAWSVGTRYYGYTF
TRBV27	-	-	TRBJ1-4	TGTGCCAGCAGTTTATCCATGCGGGGGGGTGAAAAACTGTTTTTT	CASSLSMRGGEKLFF
TRBV19	-	-	TRBJ2-4	TGTGCCACCTCCCTTGGCAACCTAGCCAAAAACATTCAGTACTTC	CATSLGNLAKNIQYF
TRBV3-1/TRBV3-2	-	-	TRBJ2-3	TGTGCCAGCAGCCGAGACTACACAGATACGCAGTATTTT	CASSRDYTDTQYF
TRBV19	-	-	TRBJ1-2	TGTGCCAGTAGTATAGGGGCCTCTACCCCCTATGGCTACACCTTC	CASSIGASTPYGYTF
TRBV28	-	-	TRBJ1-4	TGTGCCAGCAGTTTAGGGCAGGGGCATTCAACTAATGAAAAACTGTTTTTT	CASSLGQGHSTNEKLFF
TRBV13	-	-	TRBJ1-1	TGTGCCAGCAGCTTACTTTTGAACACTGAAGCTTTCTTT	CASSLLLNTEAFF
TRBV29-1	-	once	TRBJ2-3	TGCAGCGGCGGGGCGGTCACAGATACGCAGTATTTT	CSGGAVTDTQYF
TRBV20-1	TRBD1	-	TRBJ2-1	TGCAGTGCTAGTGATCAGGGGGCATACAATGAGCAGTTCTTC	CSASDQGAYNEQFF
TRBV28	TRBD2	-	TRBJ2-1	TGTGCCAGCAGTTATCAGATGCCGGGACTAGCGTCCTACAATGAGCAGTTCTTC	CASSYQMPGLASYNEQFF
TRBV19	TRBD1	-	TRBJ2-1	TGTGCCAGTCAAGACAGGGGGAACTACAATGAGCAGTTCTTC	CASQDRGNYNEQFF
TRBV11-1	-	-	TRBJ1-1	TGTGCCAGCAGCTTAGGCAGGGGATTGACTGAAGCTTTCTTT	CASSLGRGLTEAFF
TRBV27	-	-	TRBJ2-4	TGTGCCAGCAGAAGCTTCCTGGGCCCCCTAGCCAAAAACATTCAGTACTTC	CASRSFLGPLAKNIQYF
TRBV27	TRBD2	few	TRBJ2-7	TGTGCCAGCGGGGGAGGGGCTAACTACGAGCAGTACTTC	CASGGGANYEQYF
TRBV7-2	-	once	TRBJ2-7	TGTGCCAGCAGCCCCCAGTGGGGGGTCTCCTACGAGCAGTACTTC	CASSPQWGVSYEQYF
TRBV21-1	-	-	TRBJ2-2	TGTGCCAGCAGCCCCTGGACAGAGAACACCGGGGAGCTGTTTTTT	CASSPWTENTGELFF
TRBV3-1/TRBV3-2	-	-	TRBJ2-1	TGTGCCAGCAGCCCCTACGGGGTAAACAATGAGCAGTTCTTC	CASSPYGVNNEQFF
TRBV24-1	TRBD2	-	TRBJ2-1	TGTGCCACCAGTGACCCGGGACTAGCGGGATCCTACAATGAGCAGTTCTTC	CATSDPGLAGSYNEQFF
TRBV29-1	TRBD1	-	TRBJ1-2	TGCAGCGTTGGACAGGGAAACTATGGCTACACCTTC	CSVGQGNYGYTF
TRBV30	TRBD1	-	TRBJ1-6	TGTGCCTGGACACCGGGACAGGGGAATTCACCCCTCCACTTT	CAWTPGQGNSPLHF
TRBV5-1	-	-	TRBJ2-5	TGCGCCAGCAGCCCCGGACTAGGGGGGGAGACCCAGTACTTC	CASSPGLGGETQYF
TRBV25-1	TRBD1	-	TRBJ2-3	TGTGCCAGCAGAGCTCCGGGACAGGGGGTGACAGATACGCAGTATTTT	CASRAPGQGVTDTQYF
TRBV27	-	-	TRBJ1-1	TGTGCCAGCAGTTTCATTCGCGGAACTGAAGCTTTCTTT	CASSFIRGTEAFF
TRBV12-3/TRBV12-4	-	-	TRBJ1-1	TGTGCCAGCAGCCTGGGAGGGGGCACTGAAGCTTTCTTT	CASSLGGGTEAFF
TRBV19	TRBD1	-	TRBJ2-2	TGTGCCAGTACTCTTGGACAGGGCCCTTCACCCGGGGAGCTGTTTTTT	CASTLGQGPSPGELFF
TRBV19	TRBD1	-	TRBJ2-7	TGTGCCAGTAGTATAAGACAGGGGAACTACGAGCAGTACTTC	CASSIRQGNYEQYF
TRBV6-5	-	-	TRBJ1-5	TGTGCCAGCAGTCAGATCACCGGGAAGACGCCCCAGCATTTT	CASSQITGKTPQHF
TRBV6-5	-	-	TRBJ2-7	TGTGCCAGCGGGCAGGCCTACGAGCAGTACTTC	CASGQAYEQYF
TRBV24-1	-	-	TRBJ2-1	TGTGCCACCAGCCAACCTGGTGGAGGGCCCCGGTCCGCCTACAATGAGCAGTTCTTC	CATSQPGGGPRSAYNEQFF
TRBV18	-	-	TRBJ1-1	TGTGCCAGCTCACCACGTCAGGGGAGTGACACTGAAGCTTTCTTT	CASSPRQGSDTEAFF
TRBV24-1	-	-	TRBJ1-2	TGTGCCACCAGCGGGGGGGGAGTTGAGCATGGCTACACCTTC	CATSGGGVEHGYTF
TRBV2	-	-	TRBJ2-5	TGTGCCAGCAGTGAACCGCATCAGGAGACCCAGTACTTC	CASSEPHQETQYF
TRBV7-3	-	once	TRBJ2-1	TGTGCCAGCAGCTCCTCCCCGGGTGAGCAGTTCTTC	CASSSSPGEQFF
TRBV5-1	TRBD1	few	TRBJ2-1	TGCGCCAGCAGCCCGACAGGGAATCCCAACAATGAGCAGTTCTTC	CASSPTGNPNNEQFF
TRBV24-1	-	-	TRBJ1-1	TGTGCCACCAGTGATGGCGGTCTGAACACTGAAGCTTTCTTT	CATSDGGLNTEAFF
TRBV3-1/TRBV3-2	-	-	TRBJ2-3	TGTGCCAGCAGCCAAGTGGCAGGGAAAGAAACAGATACGCAGTATTTT	CASSQVAGKETDTQYF
TRBV3-1/TRBV3-2	-	-	TRBJ1-2	TGTGCCAGCAGCCAACACGGCCAAACAGGGCCCGGTACCTTC	CASSQHGQTGPGTF
TRBV19	TRBD1	-	TRBJ2-2	TGTGCCAGTAGTATAGGGACAGGGACCACCGGGGAGCTGTTTTTT	CASSIGTGTTGELFF
TRBV30	TRBD2	-	TRBJ2-1	TGTGCCTGGGGCGGGAGCGGGGGGTCCTACAATGAGCAGTTCTTC	CAWGGSGGSYNEQFF
TRBV5-1	TRBD2	-	TRBJ2-5	TGCGCCAGCAGCTTGGGACTAGCGGGGGGGATACATCACTTC	CASSLGLAGGIHHF
TRBV6-2/TRBV6-3	-	-	TRBJ2-3	TGTGCCAGCAGTTACCGAGACAGTGAGACAGATACGCAGTATTTT	CASSYRDSETDTQYF
TRBV24-1	TRBD1	-	TRBJ2-3	TGTGCCACCAGTGATTTTGGGACAGGGGCGATGGATACGCAGTATTTT	CATSDFGTGAMDTQYF
TRBV6-2/TRBV6-3	-	once	TRBJ2-1	TGTGCCAGCAGCCTAGCCGGGACTCCTCACGTCGGGGAGCAGTTCTTC	CASSLAGTPHVGEQFF
TRBV9	TRBD2	-	TRBJ2-3	TGTGCCAGCACCACCGGGGGGGCGCGAGCAGATACGCAGTATTTT	CASTTGGARADTQYF
TRBV11-3	-	-	TRBJ2-5	TGTGCCAGCAGCGGAGGGGTTCCCTCCGGGACCCAGTACTTC	CASSGGVPSGTQYF
TRBV11-3	-	-	TRBJ1-5	TGTGCCAGCAGCGGTAACAGGGATCAGCCCCAGCATTTT	CASSGNRDQPQHF